One T cell receptor (beta chain) is described in this entry. Its antigen is as yet unknown. RNA, at roughly 0.45 to 1 ug, was reverse transcribed with random hexamers. Amplification of TCR beta CDR3 across 54 Vbeta and 13 Jbeta was performed with immunoSEQ multiplex PCR. TCRdb processed the immunoSEQ multiplex PCR reads anew with MiXCR; each CDR3 protein has one entry. This table has about 160,000 distinct CDR3 sequences, approximately 93% appearing once. This entry belongs to a study of CD8 T cells in Susac syndrome. The V segment lost 3 bases and the J segment 6 bases; nucleotides outside the gene matches: 6. The germline V gene has CDR1 KGHDR and CDR2 SFDVKD. The length of the CDR3 is 16 residues. Study-wide points: The study acknowledged a relatively small number of individuals in its TCR sequencing and HLA analysis.

The receptor's source is a human donor with multiple sclerosis. Sequenced sample: CD4+ T cells from PBMCs. The chain links TRBV24-1 to TRBJ2-1; 11 bases agree with TRBD2. The CDR3: CATSDALAGGSNEQFF. The CDR3 DNA sequence: TGTGCCACCAGTGATGCCCTAGCGGGAGGATCCAATGAGCAGTTCTTC.